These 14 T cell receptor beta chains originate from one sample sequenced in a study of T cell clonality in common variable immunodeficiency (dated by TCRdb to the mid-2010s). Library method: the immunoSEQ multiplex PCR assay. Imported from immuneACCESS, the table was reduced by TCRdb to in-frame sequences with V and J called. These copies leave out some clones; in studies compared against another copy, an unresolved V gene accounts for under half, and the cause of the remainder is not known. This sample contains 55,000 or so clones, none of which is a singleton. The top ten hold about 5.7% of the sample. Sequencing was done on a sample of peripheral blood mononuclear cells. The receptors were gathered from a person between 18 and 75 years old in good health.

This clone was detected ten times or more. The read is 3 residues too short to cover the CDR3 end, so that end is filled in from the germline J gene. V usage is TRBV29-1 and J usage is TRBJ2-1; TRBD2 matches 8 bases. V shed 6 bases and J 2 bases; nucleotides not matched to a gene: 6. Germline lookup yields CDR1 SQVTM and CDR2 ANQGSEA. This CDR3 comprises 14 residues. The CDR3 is CSVGTSGAYNEQFF. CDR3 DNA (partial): TGCAGCGTCGGAACTAGCGGAGCCTACAATGAG.

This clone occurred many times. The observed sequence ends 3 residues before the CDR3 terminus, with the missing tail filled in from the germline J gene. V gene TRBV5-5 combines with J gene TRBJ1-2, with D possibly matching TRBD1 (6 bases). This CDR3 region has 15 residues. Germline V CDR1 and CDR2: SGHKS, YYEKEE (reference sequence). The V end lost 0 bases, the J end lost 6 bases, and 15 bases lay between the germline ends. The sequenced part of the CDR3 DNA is TGTGCCAGCAGCTTGGCCAGGACAGCGCTCAATGGC. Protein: CASSLARTALNG. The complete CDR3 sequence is CASSLARTALNGYTF.

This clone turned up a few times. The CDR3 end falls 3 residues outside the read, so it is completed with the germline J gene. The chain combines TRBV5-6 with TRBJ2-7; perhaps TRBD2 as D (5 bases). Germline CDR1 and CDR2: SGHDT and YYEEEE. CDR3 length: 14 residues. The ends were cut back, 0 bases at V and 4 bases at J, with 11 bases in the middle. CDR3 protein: CASSLEGDYYEQYF. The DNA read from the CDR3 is TGTGCCAGCAGCTTGGAGGGAGACTATTACGAG.

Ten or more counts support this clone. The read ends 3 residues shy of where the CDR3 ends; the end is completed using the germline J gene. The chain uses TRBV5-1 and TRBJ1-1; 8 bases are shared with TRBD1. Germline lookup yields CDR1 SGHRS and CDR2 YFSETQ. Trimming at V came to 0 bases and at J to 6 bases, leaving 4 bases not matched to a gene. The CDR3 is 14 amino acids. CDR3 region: CASSLGQGTSEAFF. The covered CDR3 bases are TGCGCCAGCAGCTTGGGACAGGGGACCTCTGAA.

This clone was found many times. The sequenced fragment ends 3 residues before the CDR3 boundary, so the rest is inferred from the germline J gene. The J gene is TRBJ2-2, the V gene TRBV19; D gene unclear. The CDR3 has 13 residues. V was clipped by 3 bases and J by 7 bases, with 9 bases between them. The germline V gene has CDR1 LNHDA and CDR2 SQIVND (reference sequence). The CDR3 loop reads CASSIWLSGELFF. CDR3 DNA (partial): TGTGCCAGTAGTATCTGGCTGAGCGGGGAG.

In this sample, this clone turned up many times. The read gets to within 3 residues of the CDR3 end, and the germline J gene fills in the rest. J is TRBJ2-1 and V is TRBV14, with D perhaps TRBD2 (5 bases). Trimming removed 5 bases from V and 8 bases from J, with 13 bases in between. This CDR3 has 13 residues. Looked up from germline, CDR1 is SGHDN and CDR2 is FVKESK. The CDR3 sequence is CASSGLRRDEQFF. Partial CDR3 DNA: TGTGCCAGCAGCGGTCTAAGGCGGGATGAG.

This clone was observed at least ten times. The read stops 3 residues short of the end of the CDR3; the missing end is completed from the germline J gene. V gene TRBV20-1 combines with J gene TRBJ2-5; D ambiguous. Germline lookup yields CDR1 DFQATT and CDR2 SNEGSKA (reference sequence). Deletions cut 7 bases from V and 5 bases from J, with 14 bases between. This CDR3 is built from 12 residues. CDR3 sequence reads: CSVKRLSETQYF. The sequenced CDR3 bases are TGCAGTGTGAAGCGCTTGTCGGAGACC.

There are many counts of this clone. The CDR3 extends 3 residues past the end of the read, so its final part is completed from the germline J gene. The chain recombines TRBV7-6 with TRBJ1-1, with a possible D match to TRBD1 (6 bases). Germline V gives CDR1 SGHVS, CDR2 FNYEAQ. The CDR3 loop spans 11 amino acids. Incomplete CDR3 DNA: TGTGCCAGCAGTCTTGGGGGCACA. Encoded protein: CASSLGGT. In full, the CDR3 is CASSLGGTAFF.

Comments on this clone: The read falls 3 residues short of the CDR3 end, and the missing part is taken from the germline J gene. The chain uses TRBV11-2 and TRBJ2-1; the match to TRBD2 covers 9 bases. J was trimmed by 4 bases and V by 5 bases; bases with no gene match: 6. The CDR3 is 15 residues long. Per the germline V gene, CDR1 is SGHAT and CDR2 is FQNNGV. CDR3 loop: CASSTRTSVYNEQFF. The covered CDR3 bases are TGTGCCAGCAGCACTAGGACTAGCGTTTACAATGAG.

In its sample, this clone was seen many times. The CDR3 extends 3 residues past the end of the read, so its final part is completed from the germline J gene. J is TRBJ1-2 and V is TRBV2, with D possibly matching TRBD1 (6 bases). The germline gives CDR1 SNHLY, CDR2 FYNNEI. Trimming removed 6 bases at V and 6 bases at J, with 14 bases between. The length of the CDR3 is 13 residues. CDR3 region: CASSEDSIHGYTF. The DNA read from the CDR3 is TGTGCCAGCAGCGAGGACAGTATCCATGGC.

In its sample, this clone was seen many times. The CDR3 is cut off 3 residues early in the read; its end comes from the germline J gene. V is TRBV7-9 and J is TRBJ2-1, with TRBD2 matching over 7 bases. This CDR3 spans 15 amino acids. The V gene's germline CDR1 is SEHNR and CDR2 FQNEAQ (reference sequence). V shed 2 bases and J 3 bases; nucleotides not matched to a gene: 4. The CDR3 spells CASSLKAGVYNEQFF. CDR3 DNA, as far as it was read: TGTGCCAGCAGCTTAAAGGCGGGAGTCTACAATGAG.

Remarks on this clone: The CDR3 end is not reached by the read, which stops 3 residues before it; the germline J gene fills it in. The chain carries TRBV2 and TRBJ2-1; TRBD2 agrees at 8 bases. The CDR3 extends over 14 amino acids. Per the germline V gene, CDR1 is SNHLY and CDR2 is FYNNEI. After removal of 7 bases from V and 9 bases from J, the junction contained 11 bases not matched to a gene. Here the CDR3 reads CASKLEAGAGEQFF. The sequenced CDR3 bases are TGTGCCAGCAAGTTAGAAGCGGGAGCTGGTGAG.

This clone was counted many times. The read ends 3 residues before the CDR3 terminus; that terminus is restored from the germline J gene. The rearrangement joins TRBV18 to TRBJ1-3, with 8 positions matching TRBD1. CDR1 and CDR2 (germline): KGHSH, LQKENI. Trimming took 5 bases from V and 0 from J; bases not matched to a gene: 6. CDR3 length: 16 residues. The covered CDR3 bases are TGTGCCAGCTCAACTGGGACAGGCCACTCTGGAAACACC. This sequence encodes CASSTGTGHSGNT. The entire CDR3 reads CASSTGTGHSGNTIYF.

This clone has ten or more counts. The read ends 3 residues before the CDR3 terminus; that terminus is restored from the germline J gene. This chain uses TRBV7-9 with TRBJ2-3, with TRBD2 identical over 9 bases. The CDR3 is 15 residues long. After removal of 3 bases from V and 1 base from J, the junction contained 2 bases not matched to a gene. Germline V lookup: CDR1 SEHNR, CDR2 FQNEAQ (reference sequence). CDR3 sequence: CASSFRLAGTDTQYF. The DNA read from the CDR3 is TGTGCCAGCAGCTTCCGACTAGCGGGCACAGATACG.